The clone carrying this T cell receptor beta chain was seen a few times. The record originates from a study of blood T cells in healthy people across ages. Next came a second PCR, run for roughly 6 to 11 cycles, which used a sample-barcoded 5' primer along with a J-beta primer mix. One entry per CDR3 protein, called by TCRdb with MiXCR from the 5' RACE reads. In the table there are about 1.8 million distinct CDR3 sequences, around 50% of which are singletons. Per germline, CDR1 LGHNA and CDR2 YNFKEQ. The CDR3 is 16 amino acids. The specimen sequenced was blood. The receptor comes from a woman aged 40 to 55 in good health. The chain recombines TRBV4-2 with TRBJ2-4; D ambiguous. TRBJ2-5 matches the DNA end more closely, so the J call is doubtful. In DNA form, the CDR3 reads TGTGCCAGCAGCCCTCGGGTTCGTACGGGCCAAGAGACCCAGTACTTC. Its translation: CASSPRVRTGQETQYF.